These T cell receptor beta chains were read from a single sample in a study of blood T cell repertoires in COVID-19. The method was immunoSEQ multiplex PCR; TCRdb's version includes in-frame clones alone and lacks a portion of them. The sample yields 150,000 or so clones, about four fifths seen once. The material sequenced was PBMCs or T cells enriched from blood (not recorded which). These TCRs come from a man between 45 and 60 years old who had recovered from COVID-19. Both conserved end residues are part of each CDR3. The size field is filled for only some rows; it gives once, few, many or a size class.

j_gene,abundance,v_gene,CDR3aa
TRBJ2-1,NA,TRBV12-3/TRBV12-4,CASRPQGAGEQFF
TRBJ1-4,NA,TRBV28,CASSPQGRGTNEKLFF
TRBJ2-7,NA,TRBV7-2,CASSPREPPYEQYF
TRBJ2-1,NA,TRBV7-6,CASSFQGFYNEQFF
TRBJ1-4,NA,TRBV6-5,CASSYDPQATNEKLFF
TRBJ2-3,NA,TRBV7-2,CASSLAGGIDTQYF
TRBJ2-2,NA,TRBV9,CASSVGAYTGELFF
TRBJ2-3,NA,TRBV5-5,CASSLRGGDSTDTQYF
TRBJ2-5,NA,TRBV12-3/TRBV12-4,CASSSQETQYF
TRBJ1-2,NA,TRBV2,CALGRGTWYGYTF
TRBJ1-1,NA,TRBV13,CASSPHLGGVPEAFF
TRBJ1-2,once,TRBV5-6,CASSWVDTTINYGYTF
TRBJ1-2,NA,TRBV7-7,CASSSRSGYTF
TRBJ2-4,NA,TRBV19,CASRPTGTSGNIQYF
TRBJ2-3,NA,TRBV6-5,CASSLTSGGTTDTQYF
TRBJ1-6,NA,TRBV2,CASSEWGQGQMKSPLHF
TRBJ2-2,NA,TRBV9,CASSVVQGAGELFF
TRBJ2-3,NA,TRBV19,CASSISGGYTDTQYF
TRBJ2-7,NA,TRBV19,CASSMTSRGLAGGFFYEQYF
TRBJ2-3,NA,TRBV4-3,CASSPRGNPGPDTQYF
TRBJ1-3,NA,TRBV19,CASSNRGAGNTIYF
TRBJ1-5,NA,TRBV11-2,CASSLAGELSNQPQHF
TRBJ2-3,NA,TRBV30,CAGTGDSTDTQYF
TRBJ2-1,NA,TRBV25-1,CASTKTSGGVYNEQFF
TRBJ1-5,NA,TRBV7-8,CASSLVVQPDSNQPQHF
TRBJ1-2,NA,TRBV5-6,CASSYPGRGHSGYTF
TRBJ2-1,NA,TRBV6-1,CASSEPGNEQFF
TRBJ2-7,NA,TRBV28,CASSNPWTNEQYF
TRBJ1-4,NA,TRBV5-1,CASSIRRGGADEKLFF
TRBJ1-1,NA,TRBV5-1,CASSLGRREADEAFF
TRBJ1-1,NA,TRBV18,CASSSGQVIVNTEAFF
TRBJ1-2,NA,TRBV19,CASSPGTEAYGYTF
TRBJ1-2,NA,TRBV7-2,CASSPDSLLGYTF
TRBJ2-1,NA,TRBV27,CASSLVGLSYNEQFF
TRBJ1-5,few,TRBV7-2,CASSPDRHQPQHF
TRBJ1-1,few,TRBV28,CASSLGGLNTEAFF
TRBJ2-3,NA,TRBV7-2,CASSLNRGTTDTQYF
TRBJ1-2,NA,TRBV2,CASKETGPNYGYTF
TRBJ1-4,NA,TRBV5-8,CASSLGTGGLANEKLFF
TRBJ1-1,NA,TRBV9,CASSPRTGGANTEAFF
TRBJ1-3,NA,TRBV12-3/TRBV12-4,CASERTSGNTIYF
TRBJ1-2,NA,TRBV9,CASSVGQGNPYGYTF
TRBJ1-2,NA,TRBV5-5,CASSLLLGQRGDGYTF
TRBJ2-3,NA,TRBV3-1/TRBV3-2,CASSPGLVLDTQYF
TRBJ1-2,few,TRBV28,CASIRGRDSYGYTF
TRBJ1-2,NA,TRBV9,CASSAALGTGAGYTF
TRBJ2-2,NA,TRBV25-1,CASSGEGNTGELFF
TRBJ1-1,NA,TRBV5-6,CASRPRQGAVAFF
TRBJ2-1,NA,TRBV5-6,CASSLDRGPYNEQFF
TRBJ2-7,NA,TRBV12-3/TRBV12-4,CASSWTGPYEQYF
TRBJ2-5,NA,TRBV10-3,CAISDDGGNQETQYF